This T cell receptor (beta chain) came from a study of tumor-infiltrating lymphocytes in primary liver carcinoma. For the study at large: The study included patients who were men and women aged 30 to 69 years.

Comments on this clonotype: The junction departs from the called germline gene at one end, perhaps through a read error.

TCR beta cDNA was prepared out of around 460 ng total RNA by means of a constant-region primer. Libraries for TCR beta were built through three nested multiplex PCR rounds, which together made up a slightly modified ARM-PCR procedure. Researchers ran the first two PCR rounds for roughly 10 cycles each with TRBV1-TRBV30 forward primers and a C-beta reverse primer. TCRdb passed the multiplex PCR reads through MiXCR, listing each CDR3 protein once. Of 300,000 to 400,000 distinct CDR3 sequences listed, 60% to 80% were seen once; the top ten hold approximately 9%. Germline lookup yields CDR1 SGHAT and CDR2 FQDESV (reference sequence). The CDR3 has 18 amino acids. Germline DNA was extracted alongside blood RNA, which was obtained from unsorted whole blood. These patients lived with chronic HBV infection and had never been treated. About 4 milliliters of peripheral blood were drawn presurgically.

This sequence was found in a middle-aged man with primary liver carcinoma and hepatitis B virus infection. V is TRBV11-1 and J is TRBJ2-1, with TRBD2 identical over 12 bases. Material: peripheral blood. The DNA for the CDR3 is TGTACCAGCAATCTTACTAGCGGGAGGCCCACCGCCTACAATGAGCAGTTCTTC. Amino acid sequence: CTSNLTSGRPTAYNEQFF. Combining the CDR3 with reference TRBV11-1 and TRBJ2-1 gives the whole variable domain EAEVAQSPRYKITEKSQAVAFWCDPISGHATLYWYRQILGQGPELLVQFQDESVVDDSQLPKDRFSAERLKGVDSTLKIQPAELGDSAMYLCTSNLTSGRPTAYNEQFFGPGTRLTVL.